This paragraph covers one T cell receptor (beta chain) sequence. Its antigen is not known. The CDR3 is cut off 3 residues early in the read; its end comes from the germline J gene. The entry originates in a study of Tregs in tolerant kidney transplant recipients. Whole-study results and caveats: Validation in larger populations is needed because few patients were studied. The most relevant donor-specific Treg TCRbeta repertoire apparently came from expansion with activated donor B cells. Tolerant patients' donor-specific Tregs expanded beyond overall Tregs, suggesting antigen-driven growth.

The ends lost 4 bases at V and 2 bases at J; junction bases unmatched: 4. Germline V gene lookup returns CDR1 MDHEN and CDR2 SYDVKM. The CDR3 totals 15 residues. Sequenced by immunoSEQ multiplex PCR; TCRdb stores in-frame clones only, minus some. There are some 30,000 clones in the sample, with 1.8% held by the top ten. Related graft donors supplied nonmyeloablative bone marrow transplants, and mixed chimerism was transient. CD4+CD25+CD127- Tregs, CD4+CD25- non-Tregs, CD4 and CD8 cells were sorted. Sequences were derived from CD4+ T cells from blood (PBMCs), sampled 24 months after the transplant. The receptor's source is a human patient who received a combined kidney and bone marrow transplant. Some T cells may have originated in the graft donor. The chain is built from TRBV28 and TRBJ2-5, with TRBD1 matching over 10 bases. CDR3 in amino acids: CASSSPGQGQETQYF. CDR3 DNA, as far as it was read: TGTGCCAGCAGTTCTCCGGGACAGGGGCAAGAGACC.